This T cell receptor beta chain was sequenced in a study of T cells in Graves' hyperthyroidism and ophthalmopathy. Study summary: The initial diagnosis was the point when peripheral blood was collected, ahead of any treatment. Notes on the study in general: Progression to ophthalmopathy was predicted a median of about 6.6 months early. Among clonotypes expanded in thyroid above 0.001, most were also found in blood.

Amplified TCR beta CDR3 regions came from RNA transcripts. The TCR CDR3 was amplified in a first-round RT-PCR using the HTBI primer set. TCRdb used MiXCR to reprocess the multiplex PCR reads, holding one entry per CDR3 protein. The table shows about 550,000 distinct CDR3 sequences, with less than 25% occurring only once. This clonotype came up many times. No antigen is known for it. Not enrolled were patients with uncontrolled infection, other autoimmune disease, pregnancy or lactation. The TCR comes from a man aged 18 to 35 with Graves' hyperthyroidism. Sample: blood.

This CDR3 is CASKLRQASYEQYF. CDR3 DNA sequence: TGTGCCAGCAAGCTAAGACAGGCCAGCTACGAGCAGTACTTC. The chain is built from TRBV28 and TRBJ2-7; a weak D match, TRBD1 (6 bases). Per the germline V gene, CDR1 is MDHEN and CDR2 is SYDVKM. This CDR3 spans 14 amino acids. The V end was cut by 7 bases, the J end by 3 bases, with 16 bases between.